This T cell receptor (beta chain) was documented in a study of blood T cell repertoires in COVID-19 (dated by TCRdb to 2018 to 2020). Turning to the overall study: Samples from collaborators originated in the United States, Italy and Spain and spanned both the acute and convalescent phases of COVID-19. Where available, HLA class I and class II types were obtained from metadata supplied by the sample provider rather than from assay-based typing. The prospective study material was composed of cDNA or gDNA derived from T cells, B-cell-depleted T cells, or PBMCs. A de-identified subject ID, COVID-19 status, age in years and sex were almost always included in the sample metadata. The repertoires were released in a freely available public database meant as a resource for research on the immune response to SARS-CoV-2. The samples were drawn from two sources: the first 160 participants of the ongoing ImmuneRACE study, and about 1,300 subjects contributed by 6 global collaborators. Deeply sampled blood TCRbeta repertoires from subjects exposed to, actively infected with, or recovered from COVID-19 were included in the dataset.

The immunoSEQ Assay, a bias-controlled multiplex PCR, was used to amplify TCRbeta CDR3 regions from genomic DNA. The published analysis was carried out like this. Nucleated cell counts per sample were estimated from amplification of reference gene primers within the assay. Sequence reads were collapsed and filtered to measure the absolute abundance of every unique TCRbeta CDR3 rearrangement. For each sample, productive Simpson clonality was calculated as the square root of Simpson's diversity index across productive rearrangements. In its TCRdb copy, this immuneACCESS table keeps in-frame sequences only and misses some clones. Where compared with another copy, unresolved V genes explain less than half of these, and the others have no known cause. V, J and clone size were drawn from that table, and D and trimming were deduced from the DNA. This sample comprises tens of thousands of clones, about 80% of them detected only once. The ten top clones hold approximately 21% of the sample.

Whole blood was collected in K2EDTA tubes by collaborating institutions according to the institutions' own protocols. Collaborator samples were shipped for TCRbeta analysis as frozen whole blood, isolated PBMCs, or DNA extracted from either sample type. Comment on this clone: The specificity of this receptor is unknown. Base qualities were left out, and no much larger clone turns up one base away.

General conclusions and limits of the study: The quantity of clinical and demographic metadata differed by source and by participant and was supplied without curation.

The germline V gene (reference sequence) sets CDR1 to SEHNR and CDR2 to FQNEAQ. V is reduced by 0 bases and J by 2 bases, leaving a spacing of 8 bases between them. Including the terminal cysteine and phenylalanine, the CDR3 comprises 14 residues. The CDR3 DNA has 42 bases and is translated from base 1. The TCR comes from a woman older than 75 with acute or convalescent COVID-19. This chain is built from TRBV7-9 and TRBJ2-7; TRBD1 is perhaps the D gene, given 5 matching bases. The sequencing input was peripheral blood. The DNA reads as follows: TGTGCCAGCAGCTTAGCGGCAGGGACCTACGAGCAGTACTTC. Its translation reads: CASSLAAGTYEQYF.